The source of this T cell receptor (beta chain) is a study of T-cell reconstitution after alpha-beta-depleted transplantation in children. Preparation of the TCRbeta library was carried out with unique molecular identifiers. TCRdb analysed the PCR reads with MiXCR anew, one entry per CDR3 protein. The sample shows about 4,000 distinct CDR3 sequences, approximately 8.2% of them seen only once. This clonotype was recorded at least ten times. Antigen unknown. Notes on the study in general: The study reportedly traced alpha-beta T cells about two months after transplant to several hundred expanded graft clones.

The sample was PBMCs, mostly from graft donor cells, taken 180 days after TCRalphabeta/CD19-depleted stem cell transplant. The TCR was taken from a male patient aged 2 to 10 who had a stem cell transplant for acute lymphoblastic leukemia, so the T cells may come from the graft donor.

The CDR3 is CASSYSALADSGTGELFF. CDR3 bases: TGTGCCAGCAGTTACTCTGCACTAGCGGACTCGGGAACCGGGGAGCTGTTTTTT. The V gene is TRBV6-5, the J gene TRBJ2-2; 8 bases are shared with TRBD2. From germline, CDR1 is MNHEY and CDR2 SVGAGI. This CDR3 contains 18 residues. V was pared by 0 bases and J by 5 bases, with 11 bases of the junction left unmatched.